The 4 T cell receptor beta chains given below trace back to one sample, sequenced in a study of T cell responses to AZD1222 COVID-19 vaccine. Assay: immunoSEQ multiplex PCR; the TCRdb copy retains only in-frame clones and omits some. The sample contains about 92,000 clones, approximately 90% of which appear only once. The sample consisted of peripheral blood, taken on day 0 of AZD1222 vaccination. These receptors were obtained from an adult in good health.

The gene calls are TRBV29-1 and TRBJ1-1, with D perhaps TRBD1 (5 bases). Germline CDR1 and CDR2: SQVTM and ANQGSEA. The ends were cut back, 0 bases at V and 1 base at J, with 18 bases in the middle. The CDR3 runs 17 residues. The CDR3: CSVEEKAFDRRNTEAFF. Here the CDR3 DNA reads TGCAGCGTTGAAGAGAAAGCCTTTGACAGAAGGAACACTGAAGCTTTCTTT. The variable domain in full, with the rest retrieved from reference TRBV29-1 and TRBJ1-1, is SAVISQKPSRDICQRGTSLTIQCQVDSQVTMMFWYRQQPGQSLTLIATANQGSEATYESGFVIDKFPISRPNLTFSTLTVSNMSPEDSSIYLCSVEEKAFDRRNTEAFFGQGTRLTVV.

The V and J genes are TRBV12-5 and TRBJ1-4; D is possibly TRBD1 (5 bases). Trimming took 6 bases from V and 1 from J, leaving 12 bases between them. Germline CDR1 reads LGHNT; CDR2 reads FRNRAP. The CDR3 contains 15 residues. CDR3 nucleotide sequence: TGTGCTAGTGGGGGAGGTGGGGGAACTAATGAAAAACTGTTTTTT. It translates to CASGGGGGTNEKLFF.

V and J are TRBV5-6 and TRBJ1-2; tentative D call: TRBD1 (6 bases). CDR1 is SGHDT and CDR2 is YYEEEE in the germline V gene. Trimming cost V 0 bases and J 4 bases, with 13 bases left between them. This CDR3 has 15 residues. In DNA form, the CDR3 reads TGTGCCAGCAGCTTGGGTTTCGGGGGCGCCTATGGCTACACCTTC. This codes for CASSLGFGGAYGYTF.

The chain links TRBV29-1 to TRBJ2-2, with 7 nucleotides matching TRBD2. Germline-derived CDR1 and CDR2 are SQVTM and ANQGSEA. Trimming cost V 6 bases and J 2 bases; bases outside gene matches: 6. The CDR3 has 14 amino acids. This CDR3 is CSVAGLVNTGELFF. CDR3 sequence (DNA): TGCAGCGTCGCTGGACTAGTCAACACCGGGGAGCTGTTTTTT.